This passage covers 12 T cell receptor beta chains from one sample sequenced in a study of long-term antiretroviral therapy in people with HIV (dated by TCRdb to the early 2020s). The immunoSEQ hsTCRB v3.0 assay was used at survey level resolution for TRB variable region sequencing. The clones in this table, taken by TCRdb from immuneACCESS, are in-frame only. Not every clone is retained; where verified, under half of the shortfall comes from an unresolved V gene, and the cause of the rest is unknown. The table for this sample lists tens of thousands of clones; around 83% of them were counted only once. 23% of the sample rests with the top ten. The sequencing used unsorted PBMCs, collected 0.4 years after starting antiretroviral therapy. The receptors were gathered from a man in his fifties or sixties with HIV.

The rearrangement links TRBV18 to TRBJ2-7; tentatively, D is TRBD1 (5 bases). CDR1 and CDR2 from the germline V gene are KGHSH and LQKENI. The CDR3 runs to 14 residues. The V end was cut by 0 bases, the J end by 5 bases, with 11 bases between. This CDR3 is CASSPPSLTDEQYF. The CDR3 region has the DNA TGTGCCAGCTCACCACCGTCCCTGACAGACGAGCAGTACTTC.

Here the CDR3 DNA reads TGTGCCATCAGTGAGTCGAGTAGGGACAGTGTGGTAAATGAGCAGTTCTTC. It is translated as CAISESSRDSVVNEQFF. This chain links TRBV10-3 with TRBJ2-1, with 7 nucleotides matching TRBD1. The CDR3 has 17 amino acids. CDR1 and CDR2 from the germline V gene are ENHRY and SYGVKD. Trimming cost V 0 bases and J 7 bases; bases outside gene matches: 12.

CDR3 DNA: TGTGCCAGCAGGACCGTGAATGAGCAGTTCTTC. This translates into CASRTVNEQFF. The V call is TRBV6-6, the J call TRBJ2-1; D remains ambiguous. The CDR3 loop spans 11 amino acids. Germline CDR1 is MNHNY and CDR2 is SVGAGI (reference sequence). V lost 6 bases to trimming and J lost 7 bases, with 7 bases between them.

Written as DNA, the CDR3 is TGCGCCAGCAGCTTGGGACAGGGCCAAAACATTCAGTACTTC. Its translation: CASSLGQGQNIQYF. The chain uses TRBV5-1 and TRBJ2-4; 7 nucleotides align to TRBD1. Germline assignment: CDR1 SGHRS and CDR2 YFSETQ. V shed 0 bases, J shed 5 bases, and the junction held 2 bases outside the gene matches. The length of the CDR3 is 14 residues.

This chain connects TRBV6-6 to TRBJ2-5; D unclear. Per germline, CDR1 MNHNY and CDR2 SVGAGI (reference sequence). This CDR3 spans 14 amino acids. Trimming shortened V by 5 bases and J by 1 base, and 11 bases separated the two germline ends. The CDR3, as DNA: TGTGCCAGCAGTCTCCCCAAGCCCCAAGAGACCCAGTACTTC. Amino acid sequence: CASSLPKPQETQYF.

V and J are TRBV11-3 and TRBJ2-3; D gene ambiguous. The CDR3 has 14 residues. Germline values: CDR1 SGHNT, CDR2 YENEEA. Trimming took 2 bases from V and 1 from J, leaving 7 bases between them. The CDR3 DNA sequence: TGTGCCAGCAGCTTAAATGGCGGCACAGATACGCAGTATTTT. This codes for CASSLNGGTDTQYF.

The rearrangement uses TRBV18 and TRBJ2-7; TRBD1 aligns across 10 bases. This CDR3 contains 15 residues. Per germline, CDR1 KGHSH and CDR2 LQKENI. Unmatched junction bases numbered 10, after V lost 4 bases and J lost 7 bases. The CDR3 is CASSRGQGDYGEQYF. CDR3 in DNA: TGTGCCAGCTCACGAGGACAGGGGGATTATGGGGAGCAGTACTTC.

The chain combines TRBV29-1 with TRBJ2-5; D may be TRBD1 (6 bases). Germline V CDR1 and CDR2: SQVTM, ANQGSEA. The V and J ends lost 7 bases and 0 bases respectively, with 12 bases between them. The CDR3 is made up of 13 amino acids. CDR3 protein: CSAGTKYQETQYF. CDR3 DNA sequence: TGCAGCGCCGGGACAAAGTACCAAGAGACCCAGTACTTC.

The chain links TRBV4-2 to TRBJ1-4, with D hard to call. Germline-derived CDR1 and CDR2 are LGHNA and YNFKEQ. The CDR3 runs to 16 residues. V was pared by 4 bases and J by 0 bases, with 12 bases between. CDR3 residues: CASSRPTGATNEKLFF. DNA for the CDR3: TGTGCCAGCAGCCGCCCGACGGGCGCAACTAATGAAAAACTGTTTTTT.

The CDR3: CASSREGWLAGGGYEQYF. CDR3 coding DNA: TGTGCCAGCAGTCGTGAGGGGTGGCTAGCGGGGGGAGGCTACGAGCAGTACTTC. The chain has TRBV28 and TRBJ2-7; 11 bases fit TRBD2. J was trimmed by 3 bases and V by 5 bases; bases with no gene match: 15. Per germline, CDR1 MDHEN and CDR2 SYDVKM. This CDR3 is built from 18 residues.

The chain couples TRBV7-2 to TRBJ1-1, with D hard to call. Germline CDR1 is SGHTA and CDR2 is FQGNSA. This CDR3 spans 15 amino acids. Trimming took 4 bases from V and 1 from J, leaving 13 bases between them. CDR3 DNA: TGTGCCAGCAGCTCTAGAGCCCAGGCGAACACTGAAGCTTTCTTT. This encodes CASSSRAQANTEAFF.

This chain joins TRBV7-9 and TRBJ2-7; maybe TRBD2 (7 bases). Germline CDR1 reads SEHNR; CDR2 reads FQNEAQ (reference sequence). The V gene lost 5 bases and the J gene lost 5 bases, with 10 bases spanning the gap. The CDR3 totals 12 residues. The CDR3 region has the DNA TGTGCCAGCAGCGCCGGGGGGCACGAGCAGTACTTC. Translation gives CASSAGGHEQYF.